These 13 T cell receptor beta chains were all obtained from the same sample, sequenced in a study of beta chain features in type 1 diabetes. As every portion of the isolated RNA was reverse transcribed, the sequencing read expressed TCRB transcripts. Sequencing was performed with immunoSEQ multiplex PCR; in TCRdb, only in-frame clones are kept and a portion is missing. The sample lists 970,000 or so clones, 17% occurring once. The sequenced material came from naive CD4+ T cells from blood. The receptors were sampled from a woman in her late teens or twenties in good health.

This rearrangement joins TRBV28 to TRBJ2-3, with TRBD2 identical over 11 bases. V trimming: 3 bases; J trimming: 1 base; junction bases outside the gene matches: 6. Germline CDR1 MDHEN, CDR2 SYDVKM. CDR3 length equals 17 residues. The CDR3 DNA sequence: TGTGCCAGCAGTTTTAGCGGGAGGGGGATCCGCACAGATACGCAGTATTTT. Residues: CASSFSGRGIRTDTQYF.

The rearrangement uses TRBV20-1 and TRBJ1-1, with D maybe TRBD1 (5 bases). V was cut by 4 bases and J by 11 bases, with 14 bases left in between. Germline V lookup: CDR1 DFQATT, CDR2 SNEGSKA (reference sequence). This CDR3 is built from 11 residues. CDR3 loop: CSATRGRGAFF. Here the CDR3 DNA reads TGCAGTGCTACCCGGGGGAGAGGCGCTTTCTTT.

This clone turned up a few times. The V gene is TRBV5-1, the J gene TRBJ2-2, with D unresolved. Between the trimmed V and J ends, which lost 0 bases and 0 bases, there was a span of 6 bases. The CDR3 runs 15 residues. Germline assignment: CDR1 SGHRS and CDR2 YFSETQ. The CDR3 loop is CASSLAAPNTGELFF. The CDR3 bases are TGCGCCAGCAGCTTGGCCGCTCCGAACACCGGGGAGCTGTTTTTT.

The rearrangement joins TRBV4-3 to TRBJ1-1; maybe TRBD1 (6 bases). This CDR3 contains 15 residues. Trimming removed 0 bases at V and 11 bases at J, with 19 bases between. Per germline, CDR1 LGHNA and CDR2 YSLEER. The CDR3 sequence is CASSQDTWKGVFAFF. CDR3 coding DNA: TGCGCCAGCAGCCAAGATACTTGGAAGGGGGTTTTTGCTTTCTTT.

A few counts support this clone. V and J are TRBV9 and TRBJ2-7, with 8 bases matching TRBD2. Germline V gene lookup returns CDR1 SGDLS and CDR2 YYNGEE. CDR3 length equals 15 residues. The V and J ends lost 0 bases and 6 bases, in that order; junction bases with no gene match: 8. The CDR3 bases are TGTGCCAGCAGCGTAGAACCTAGCGGGTTAGGCGAGCAGTACTTC. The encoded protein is CASSVEPSGLGEQYF.

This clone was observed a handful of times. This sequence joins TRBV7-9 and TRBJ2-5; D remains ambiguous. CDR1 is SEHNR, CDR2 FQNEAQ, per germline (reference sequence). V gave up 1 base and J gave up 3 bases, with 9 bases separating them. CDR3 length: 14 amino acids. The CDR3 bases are TGTGCCAGCAGCTTAGTCAGTAGGGAAGAGACCCAGTACTTC. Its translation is CASSLVSREETQYF.

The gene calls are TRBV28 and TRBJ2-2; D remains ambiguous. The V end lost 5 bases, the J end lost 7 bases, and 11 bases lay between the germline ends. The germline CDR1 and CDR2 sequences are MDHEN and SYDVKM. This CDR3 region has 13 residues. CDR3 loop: CASSRLLGGELFF. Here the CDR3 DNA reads TGTGCCAGCAGTCGCCTCCTTGGCGGGGAGCTGTTTTTT.

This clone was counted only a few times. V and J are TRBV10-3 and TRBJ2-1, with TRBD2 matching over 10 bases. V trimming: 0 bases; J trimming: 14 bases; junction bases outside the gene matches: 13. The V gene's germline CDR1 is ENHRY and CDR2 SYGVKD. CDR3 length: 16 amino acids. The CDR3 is CAISESWTSGPNNEFF. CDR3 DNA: TGTGCCATCAGTGAGTCGTGGACTAGCGGACCTAATAATGAGTTCTTC.

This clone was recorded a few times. The CDR3 coding sequence is TGTGCCAGCAGTTACTCGGTGGCTAAGAGCTCCTACGAGCAGTACTTC. Encoded protein: CASSYSVAKSSYEQYF. The V and J genes are TRBV6-6 and TRBJ2-7; no clear D. This CDR3 spans 16 amino acids. The V gene lost 0 bases and the J gene lost 0 bases, with 12 bases spanning the gap. The germline gives CDR1 MNHNY, CDR2 SVGAGI (reference sequence).

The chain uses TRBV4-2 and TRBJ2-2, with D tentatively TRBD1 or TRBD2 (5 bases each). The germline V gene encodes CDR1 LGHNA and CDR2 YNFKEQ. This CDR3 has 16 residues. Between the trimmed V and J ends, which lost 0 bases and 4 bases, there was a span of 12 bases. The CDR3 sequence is CASSQDRDGVTGELFF. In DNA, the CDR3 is TGTGCCAGCAGCCAAGACCGGGACGGCGTCACCGGGGAGCTGTTTTTT.

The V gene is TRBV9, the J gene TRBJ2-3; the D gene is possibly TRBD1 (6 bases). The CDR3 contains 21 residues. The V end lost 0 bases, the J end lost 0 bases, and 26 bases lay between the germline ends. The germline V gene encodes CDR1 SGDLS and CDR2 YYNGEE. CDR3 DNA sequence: TGTGCCAGCAGCGTAGAGGCCCCCCAGGGGAAGCGGTTTACAAGCACAGATACGCAGTATTTT. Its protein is CASSVEAPQGKRFTSTDTQYF.

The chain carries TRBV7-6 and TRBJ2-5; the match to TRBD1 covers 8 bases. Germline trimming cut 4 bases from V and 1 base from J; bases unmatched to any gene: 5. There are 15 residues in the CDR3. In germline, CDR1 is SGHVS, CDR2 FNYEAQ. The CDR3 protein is CASSSNTGGQETQYF. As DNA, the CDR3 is TGTGCCAGCAGCTCGAATACAGGGGGCCAAGAGACCCAGTACTTC.

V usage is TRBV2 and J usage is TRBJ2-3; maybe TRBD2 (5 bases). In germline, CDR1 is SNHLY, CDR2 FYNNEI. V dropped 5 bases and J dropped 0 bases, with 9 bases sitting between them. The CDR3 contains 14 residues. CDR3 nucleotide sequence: TGTGCCAGCAGTTTAGCGACCAGCACAGATACGCAGTATTTT. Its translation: CASSLATSTDTQYF.